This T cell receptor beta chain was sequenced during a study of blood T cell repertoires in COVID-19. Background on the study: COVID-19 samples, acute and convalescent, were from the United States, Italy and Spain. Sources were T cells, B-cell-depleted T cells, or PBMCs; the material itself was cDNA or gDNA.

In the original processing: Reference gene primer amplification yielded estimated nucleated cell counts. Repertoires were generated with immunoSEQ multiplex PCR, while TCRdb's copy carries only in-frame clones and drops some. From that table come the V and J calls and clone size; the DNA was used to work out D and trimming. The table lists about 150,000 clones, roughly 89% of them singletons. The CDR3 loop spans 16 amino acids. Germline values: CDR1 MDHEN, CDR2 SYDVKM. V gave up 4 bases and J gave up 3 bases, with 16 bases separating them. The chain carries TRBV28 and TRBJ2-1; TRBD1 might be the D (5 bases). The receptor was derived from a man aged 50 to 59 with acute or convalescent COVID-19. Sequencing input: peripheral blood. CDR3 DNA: TGTGCCAGCAGTTCCAGACAGTACTTTAGCTACAATGAGCAGTTCTTC. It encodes CASSSRQYFSYNEQFF.